This TCR beta chain is from a study of post-analysis software for immune sequencing data. The TCR beta cDNA libraries carried unique molecular identifiers. Using its own MiXCR run on the PCR reads, TCRdb lists one record per CDR3 protein. The sample consists of approximately 770,000 distinct CDR3 sequences, around 45% of them appearing once. As concerns this clonotype: Its antigen is as yet unknown.

Overall study results and limits: Roughly 5 TRBV segments (TRBV5-6, TRBV5-1 and TRBV20-1 among them) occurred more frequently in patients than in controls.

V lost 1 base to trimming and J lost 4 bases, with 8 bases between them. This CDR3 spans 14 amino acids. The source of this sequence is a girl aged 10 to 17 with multiple sclerosis. The chain links TRBV12-3 or TRBV12-4 to TRBJ2-1; possible D gene TRBD1, 5 bases. The sample taken for sequencing was blood. The CDR3, as DNA: TGTGCCAGCAGTTTAGATACAGGATACAATGAGCAGTTCTTC. Protein: CASSLDTGYNEQFF.